The 12 T cell receptor beta chains listed next were all sequenced from one sample in a study of OX40 agonist ivuxolimab in advanced cancers. The library was built by means of the immunoSEQ multiplex PCR assay. Not all clones reach the TCRdb copy of this immuneACCESS table, which keeps in-frame sequences only. Checked studies attribute under half of the gap to unresolved V genes and leave the rest unexplained. The sample table shows more than 80,000 clones, and about 91% are seen once. Clones ranked in the top ten supply around 0.32% of the sample. The sequences come from CD4+ or CD8+ T cells sorted from blood, collected in a trial of the OX40 agonist ivuxolimab. Every receptor here comes from an adult with an advanced solid tumor such as melanoma, head and neck, liver or kidney cancer.

V gene TRBV5-6 combines with J gene TRBJ2-1, with 16 bases that match TRBD2. Losses at the gene ends were 4 bases for V and 10 bases for J; bases not matched to a gene: 14. The CDR3 contains 18 residues. From germline, CDR1 is SGHDT and CDR2 YYEEEE. The CDR3 reads CASSPFPGLAGGPREQFF. The CDR3 DNA is TGTGCCAGCAGCCCCTTCCCGGGACTAGCGGGAGGGCCGCGGGAGCAGTTCTTC.

The chain links TRBV7-2 to TRBJ1-3; D remains ambiguous. This CDR3 spans 15 amino acids. From germline, CDR1 is SGHTA and CDR2 FQGNSA. With 2 bases removed from V and 3 bases from J, the gap between germline ends came to 11 bases. The CDR3 bases are TGTGCCAGCAGCTTAATGGCGGGAGGTGGAAACACCATATATTTT. This codes for CASSLMAGGGNTIYF.

The J gene is TRBJ2-7, the V gene TRBV28; 7 nucleotides align to TRBD1. This CDR3 contains 15 residues. Germline values: CDR1 MDHEN, CDR2 SYDVKM. The V and J ends lost 6 bases and 6 bases, in that order; junction bases with no gene match: 14. CDR3 sequence (DNA): TGTGCCAGCAGGCGTGAGGGACAGTGGGTGTTCGAGCAGTACTTC. This translates into CASRREGQWVFEQYF.

The chain combines TRBV11-2 with TRBJ2-7; D unclear. This CDR3 comprises 13 residues. The germline V gene has CDR1 SGHAT and CDR2 FQNNGV. With 1 base removed from V and 4 bases from J, the gap between germline ends came to 8 bases. The CDR3 coding sequence is TGTGCCAGCAGCTTAGGGCAGACTTACGAGCAGTACTTC. As protein: CASSLGQTYEQYF.

The chain employs TRBV28 and TRBJ1-6; D not resolved. Germline V gene lookup returns CDR1 MDHEN and CDR2 SYDVKM. CDR3 size: 13 residues. V was shortened by 8 bases and J by 7 bases, with 12 bases between the two germline ends. This CDR3 is CASVATGNSPLHF. The CDR3 DNA sequence: TGTGCCAGCGTCGCGACGGGGAATTCACCCCTCCACTTT.

This sequence joins TRBV5-1 and TRBJ2-2; D call uncertain. V lost 1 base and J 1 base, leaving 5 bases between the germline ends. Germline loops: CDR1 SGHRS, CDR2 YFSETQ. This CDR3 is built from 14 residues. CDR3 sequence reads: CASSLTVNTGELFF. CDR3 coding DNA: TGCGCCAGCAGCTTGACCGTGAACACCGGGGAGCTGTTTTTT.

This chain connects TRBV19 to TRBJ1-2; D gene uncertain. Trimming left V 3 bases short and J 2 bases short, with 10 bases between. Looked up from germline, CDR1 is LNHDA and CDR2 is SQIVND (reference sequence). The CDR3 sequence is 14 residues long. CDR3 in amino acids: CASSIGQDNYGYTF. CDR3 coding DNA: TGTGCCAGTAGTATTGGTCAGGACAACTATGGCTACACCTTC.

This rearrangement joins TRBV28 to TRBJ1-2; tentatively, D is TRBD1 (5 bases). Trimming removed 2 bases at V and 8 bases at J, with 15 bases between. This CDR3 is 14 amino acids long. Germline V gives CDR1 MDHEN, CDR2 SYDVKM. The CDR3 spells CASSLLAGTEGYTF. The CDR3, as DNA: TGTGCCAGCAGTTTACTCGCAGGGACGGAAGGCTACACCTTC.

This sequence joins TRBV7-9 and TRBJ2-1; 9 bases match TRBD2. The CDR3 contains 18 residues. The germline CDR1 and CDR2 sequences are SEHNR and FQNEAQ (reference sequence). After removal of 3 bases from V and 1 base from J, the junction contained 10 bases not matched to a gene. The CDR3, as DNA: TGTGCCAGCAGCTTCGATAGCGGGAGCTTGTGGTCCTACAATGAGCAGTTCTTC. Translating it yields CASSFDSGSLWSYNEQFF.

The rearrangement uses TRBV10-1 and TRBJ1-3, with 8 bases aligning to TRBD1. With V trimmed by 6 bases and J by 4 bases, 11 bases remained unmatched. Germline V lookup: CDR1 WNHNN, CDR2 SYGVQD (reference sequence). This CDR3 spans 16 amino acids. This chain's CDR3 is CASRDLGQGAGNTIYF. The CDR3 DNA follows: TGCGCCAGCAGGGACCTAGGACAGGGAGCCGGAAACACCATATATTTT.

This clone appeared once. The chain carries TRBV9 and TRBJ2-5, with D perhaps being TRBD1 or TRBD2 (5 bases each). CDR3 length: 16 amino acids. V was clipped by 3 bases and J by 3 bases, with 18 bases between them. CDR1 and CDR2 from the germline V gene are SGDLS and YYNGEE. For the CDR3, the DNA is TGTGCCAGCAGCGCCCACCCCGGGACCGCGGAAGAGACCCAGTACTTC. This gives the protein CASSAHPGTAEETQYF.

J is TRBJ2-7 and V is TRBV4-3; TRBD1 aligns across 9 bases. Germline V gene lookup returns CDR1 LGHNA and CDR2 YSLEER. This CDR3 contains 16 residues. Trimming took 0 bases from V and 2 from J; bases not matched to a gene: 5. As DNA, the CDR3 is TGCGCCAGCAGCCAAGACCCACAGGGGGCCACCTACGAGCAGTACTTC. Its translation is CASSQDPQGATYEQYF.